This TCR beta chain stems from a study of cytomegalovirus exposure and HLA in healthy donors. Findings and caveats of the study: Among TCR beta chains, those listed as cytomegalovirus-associated numbered about 150.

The data were produced by immunoSEQ multiplex PCR, yet TCRdb's version contains in-frame clones alone and is incomplete. The sample holds more than 300,000 clones, roughly 85% seen once. A roughly 120-subject validation cohort, separate from the approximately 690-subject first cohort, supplied the donors. As regards this clone: Its target is not known.

V shed 0 bases, J shed 9 bases, and the junction held 8 bases outside the gene matches. The germline V gene has CDR1 SGDLS and CDR2 YYNGEE. The CDR3 extends over 15 amino acids. This sequence originates from a woman between 18 and 30 years old in good health and CMV-seronegative. The rearrangement joins TRBV9 to TRBJ2-4, with 8 bases lining up with TRBD2. What was sequenced was PBMCs. In DNA, the CDR3 is TGTGCCAGCAGCGTAGGCTCCGGGCTAGCGGGCATTCAGTACTTC. Translation: CASSVGSGLAGIQYF.